This T cell receptor (beta chain) was identified in a study of blood T cell repertoires in COVID-19. CDR1 MDHEN and CDR2 SYDVKM come from the germline V gene. With 6 bases clipped from V and 5 bases from J, the junction kept 14 bases outside the gene matches. The CDR3 is 16 residues long. This clone was recorded once. As handled by the study authors: Reference gene primer amplification yielded estimated nucleated cell counts. Clones were read by immunoSEQ multiplex PCR, and TCRdb kept only the in-frame ones, dropping some. That table supplies the V and J calls and clone size; D and trimming were determined from the DNA. This sample carries 110,000 to 150,000 clones, 80% to 85% of them seen once, and the ten largest clones take less than 5%.

Sequenced input: peripheral blood. This receptor was taken from a woman of 80 years or more with acute or convalescent COVID-19. The J gene is TRBJ1-2, the V gene TRBV28, with 8 bases lining up with TRBD1. CDR3 in amino acids: CASRRTGTGGLYGYTF. The CDR3 DNA reads as TGTGCCAGCAGACGGACAGGGACCGGGGGGTTGTATGGCTACACCTTC.